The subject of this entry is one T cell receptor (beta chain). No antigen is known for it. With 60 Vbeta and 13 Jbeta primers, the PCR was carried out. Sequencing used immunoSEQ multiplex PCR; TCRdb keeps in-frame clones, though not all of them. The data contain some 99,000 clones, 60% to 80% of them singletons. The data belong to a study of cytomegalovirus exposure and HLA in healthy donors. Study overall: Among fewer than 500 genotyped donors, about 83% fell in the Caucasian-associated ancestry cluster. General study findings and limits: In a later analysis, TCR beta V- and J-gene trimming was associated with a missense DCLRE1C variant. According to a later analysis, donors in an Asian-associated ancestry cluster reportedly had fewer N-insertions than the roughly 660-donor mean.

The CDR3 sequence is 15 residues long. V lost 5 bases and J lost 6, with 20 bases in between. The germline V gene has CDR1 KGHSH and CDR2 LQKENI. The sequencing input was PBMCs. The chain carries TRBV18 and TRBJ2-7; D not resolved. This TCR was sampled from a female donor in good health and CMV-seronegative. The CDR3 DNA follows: TGTGCCAGCTCAATAGATGCGGTTGGGTTAGGCGAGCAGTACTTC. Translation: CASSIDAVGLGEQYF.